This entry features one TCR beta chain sequence. Germline CDR1 is MDHEN and CDR2 is SYDVKM. The CDR3 spans 13 residues. Trimming shortened V by 8 bases and J by 3 bases, and 11 bases separated the two germline ends. The entry originates in a study of Ad26.COV2.S vaccination and SARS-CoV-2 variants. Looking at the study overall: In the study, Ad26.COV2.S was injected intramuscularly once, or twice 56 days apart.

Treatment in this sample: roughly 18 received Ad26.COV2.S at low or high dose, single or two shots; a few received placebo; per-sample allocation not given. Sampling was done on day 63 after the first vaccine or placebo injection. The method was immunoSEQ multiplex PCR; TCRdb's version includes in-frame clones alone and lacks a portion of them. The repertoire includes over 400,000 clones, 92% of them detected once, and approximately 1.7% sits in the top ten. The sequences come from peripheral blood, collected in a trial of Ad26.COV2.S vaccine versus placebo. This chain joins TRBV28 and TRBJ1-3; TRBD1 is a possible D gene (5 bases). This clonotype was sampled from a person between 18 and 65 years old who received the Ad26.COV2.S COVID-19 vaccine or a placebo. In DNA form, the CDR3 reads TGTGCCAGCTCGTGGGACGATGGAAACACCATATATTTT. Amino acid sequence: CASSWDDGNTIYF.